This T cell receptor (beta chain) is from a study of response to subunit inactivated influenza vaccine. Using its own MiXCR run on the RT-PCR reads, TCRdb lists one record per CDR3 protein. Among about 570,000 distinct CDR3 sequences listed, roughly 12% were seen once. Per the germline V gene, CDR1 is GTSNPN and CDR2 is SVGIG (reference sequence). Trimming removed 4 bases at V and 2 bases at J, with 11 bases between. The CDR3 loop spans 13 amino acids. These same records also appear under a second study, on T cells expressing NK-cell markers. From that study: As the method of synthesis, 5'RACE template switching with UMIs yielded TCR beta cDNA. Out of eight donors sequenced, seven tested HCMV-seropositive and the remaining one seronegative. For six donors, the dominant NKG2C+ clonotypes made up roughly 1.0-7.0% of their CD8+ T cells.

The chain recombines TRBV30 with TRBJ2-5; unclear D gene. Here the sequenced sample was PBMCs from blood, taken on the day of vaccination. This clonotype was obtained from a man between 45 and 60 years old who received an inactivated influenza vaccine. The CDR3 DNA is TGTGCCTGGAAGATTCACGCTCAAGAGACCCAGTACTTC. It yields the protein CAWKIHAQETQYF. The variable domain in full, with the rest retrieved from reference TRBV30 and TRBJ2-5, is SQTIHQWPATLVQPVGSPLSLECTVEGTSNPNLYWYRQAAGRGLQLLFYSVGIGQISSEVPQNLSASRPQDRQFILSSKKLLLSDSGFYLCAWKIHAQETQYFGPGTRLLVL.